A single sample gave rise to the 30 T cell receptor beta chains below, sequenced in a study of shared clonotypes between healthy human individuals. Naive CD8 populations comprised CD45RO-negative cells positively selected for CCR7, excluding terminally differentiated effector memory CD45RA+ cells. Some clones are missing from TCRdb's copy, which holds only in-frame ones; the method was immunoSEQ multiplex PCR. The sample includes around 600,000 clones, roughly 96% of them seen just once. The sequenced sample consisted of naive CD8+ T cells sorted from blood. All receptors come from a woman in her twenties or thirties in good health.

The chain has TRBV7-9 and TRBJ2-7; either TRBD1 or TRBD2 may supply D (5 bases each). Germline CDR1 and CDR2: SEHNR and FQNEAQ (reference sequence). Trimming left V 8 bases short and J 7 bases short, with 15 bases between. The CDR3 runs 12 residues. DNA for the CDR3: TGTGCCAGCCTTGGGACCCTGGGGGAGCAGTACTTC. This gives the protein CASLGTLGEQYF.

This chain connects TRBV11-2 to TRBJ1-6; the D gene is possibly TRBD1 (6 bases). The CDR3 length is 14 residues. Per germline, CDR1 SGHAT and CDR2 FQNNGV. Trimming stripped 1 base from V and 6 bases from J, with 7 bases between. The DNA for the CDR3 is TGTGCCAGCAGCTTAGGGGACACTAATTCACCCCTCCACTTT. Translated, it gives CASSLGDTNSPLHF.

The chain combines TRBV19 with TRBJ1-2; TRBD1 matches at 8 bases. The CDR3 extends over 15 amino acids. Germline V lookup: CDR1 LNHDA, CDR2 SQIVND (reference sequence). The junction had 9 bases not matched to a gene; V was cut back by 5 bases and J by 4 bases. The DNA of the CDR3 is TGTGCCAGTAGTCCTAGGACAGGGATCTCCTATGGCTACACCTTC. Protein sequence: CASSPRTGISYGYTF.

This chain connects TRBV7-9 to TRBJ1-2, with 7 nucleotides matching TRBD1. Germline assignment: CDR1 SEHNR and CDR2 FQNEAQ (reference sequence). Trimming removed 1 base from V and 6 bases from J; junction bases left unmatched: 5. The CDR3 is made up of 14 amino acids. The CDR3: CASSLGTGQNGYTF. In DNA form, the CDR3 reads TGTGCCAGCAGCTTAGGGACAGGTCAAAATGGCTACACCTTC.

The rearrangement joins TRBV5-5 to TRBJ2-3; D is tentatively TRBD1 or TRBD2 (5 bases each). The CDR3 extends over 15 amino acids. The V end was cut by 1 base, the J end by 0 bases, with 9 bases between. In germline, CDR1 is SGHKS, CDR2 YYEKEE (reference sequence). DNA for the CDR3: TGTGCCAGCAGCTTGCCCTGGGACAGCACAGATACGCAGTATTTT. It translates to CASSLPWDSTDTQYF.

The V call is TRBV5-5, the J call TRBJ1-5, with D hard to call. V was clipped by 2 bases and J by 1 base, with 13 bases between them. The CDR3 is made up of 16 amino acids. Germline V gene data show CDR1 as SGHKS and CDR2 as YYEKEE (reference sequence). The CDR3 region is CASSLEGLGSNQPQHF. The CDR3 region has the DNA TGTGCCAGCAGCTTAGAGGGTCTGGGGAGCAATCAGCCCCAGCATTTT.

The chain carries TRBV28 and TRBJ1-2; TRBD1 aligns across 7 bases. The CDR3 runs to 16 residues. The V segment lost 5 bases and the J segment 4 bases; nucleotides outside the gene matches: 13. Germline values: CDR1 MDHEN, CDR2 SYDVKM. In DNA form, the CDR3 reads TGTGCCAGCAGTCCAACACCCGGGACAGTGTTCTATGGCTACACCTTC. This encodes CASSPTPGTVFYGYTF.

V and J are TRBV25-1 and TRBJ2-2, with 7 bases that match TRBD1. The CDR3 spans 15 residues. Germline V gene sequence: CDR1 MGHDK, CDR2 SYGVNS. J was trimmed by 0 bases and V by 9 bases; bases with no gene match: 7. CDR3 sequence reads: CARHRGAANTGELFF. The CDR3 DNA is TGTGCCAGGCACAGGGGAGCGGCGAACACCGGGGAGCTGTTTTTT.

This rearrangement joins TRBV14 to TRBJ2-7; the match to TRBD1 covers 10 bases. Germline loops: CDR1 SGHDN, CDR2 FVKESK. The CDR3 totals 15 residues. The V segment lost 4 bases and the J segment 3 bases; nucleotides outside the gene matches: 6. The CDR3 DNA reads as TGTGCCAGCAGCCCCCCCGGGACAGGGGACTACGAGCAGTACTTC. As protein: CASSPPGTGDYEQYF.

V and J are TRBV5-6 and TRBJ2-5, with a tentative D call TRBD1 (6 bases). The end of the DNA aligns better with TRBJ2-7, so the J call may be wrong. The CDR3 contains 15 residues. CDR1 SGHDT and CDR2 YYEEEE come from the germline V gene. This CDR3 is CASSTLLTGSDEQYF. The CDR3 DNA reads TGTGCCAGCAGTACGCTCCTGACAGGAAGCGACGAGCAGTACTTC.

J is TRBJ2-1 and V is TRBV2, with D possibly matching TRBD2 (6 bases). Trimming left V 2 bases short and J 0 bases short, with 11 bases between. There are 16 residues in the CDR3. The germline V gene encodes CDR1 SNHLY and CDR2 FYNNEI. The CDR3 bases are TGTGCCAGCAGTGAATTAGCGGTCAGCTCCTACAATGAGCAGTTCTTC. This codes for CASSELAVSSYNEQFF. The full variable domain, completed using reference TRBV2 and TRBJ2-1, is EPEVTQTPSHQVTQMGQEVILRCVPISNHLYFYWYRQILGQKVEFLVSFYNNEISEKSEIFDDQFSVERPDGSNFTLKIRSTKLEDSAMYFCASSELAVSSYNEQFFGPGTRLTVL.

The V and J genes are TRBV2 and TRBJ1-2; 8 bases agree with TRBD1. J was trimmed by 6 bases and V by 6 bases; bases with no gene match: 3. Germline CDR1 reads SNHLY; CDR2 reads FYNNEI. This CDR3 comprises 12 residues. The CDR3 spells CASRRTGHGYTF. The CDR3 region has the DNA TGTGCCAGCAGAAGGACAGGGCATGGCTACACCTTC.

This chain uses TRBV28 with TRBJ2-7, with D perhaps TRBD2 (6 bases). V lost 1 base and J lost 3, with 40 bases in between. CDR3 size: 24 residues. From germline, CDR1 is MDHEN and CDR2 SYDVKM. The CDR3 sequence is CASSLLGRLEIAANPREAHYEQYF. The CDR3 nucleotides read TGTGCCAGCAGTTTATTAGGGCGCCTAGAGATAGCGGCTAATCCTCGCGAGGCCCACTACGAGCAGTACTTC.

This clone was observed a single time. V usage is TRBV7-9 and J usage is TRBJ1-2; 9 positions match TRBD1. Germline loops: CDR1 SEHNR, CDR2 FQNEAQ (reference sequence). J lost 4 bases, V lost 5 bases, and 8 bases had no gene match. This CDR3 is built from 15 residues. The CDR3: CASSHKQGAGYGYTF. Written as DNA, the CDR3 is TGTGCCAGCAGCCATAAACAGGGGGCGGGCTATGGCTACACCTTC.

The chain uses TRBV27 and TRBJ2-7; D might be TRBD2 (5 bases). Germline V gene sequence: CDR1 MNHEY, CDR2 SMNVEV (reference sequence). The CDR3 consists of 13 residues. The V end was cut by 4 bases, the J end by 5 bases, with 12 bases between. This CDR3 is CASSYGVSHEQYF. The CDR3 DNA follows: TGTGCCAGCAGTTACGGGGTCAGTCACGAGCAGTACTTC.

This clone occurred a few times. V gene TRBV28 combines with J gene TRBJ2-1; D call uncertain. The germline V gene has CDR1 MDHEN and CDR2 SYDVKM. The CDR3 is 12 residues long. Deletions cut 5 bases from V and 9 bases from J, with 11 bases between. The CDR3 DNA reads TGTGCCAGCAGTCGCGTCCCGGGTGAGCAGTTCTTC. Its translation is CASSRVPGEQFF.

The chain links TRBV5-8 to TRBJ2-7; tentatively, D is TRBD2 (6 bases). Germline CDR1 reads SGHTS; CDR2 reads YDEGEE. V lost 4 bases and J 4 bases, leaving 18 bases between the germline ends. This CDR3 has 15 residues. In DNA form, the CDR3 reads TGTGCCAGCAGCAATGCGGGGTTAGGGACTTACGAGCAGTACTTC. It specifies CASSNAGLGTYEQYF.

The chain uses TRBV4-1 and TRBJ2-7, with D uncertain. The V gene's germline CDR1 is MGHRA and CDR2 YSYEKL. Trimming left V 1 base short and J 3 bases short, with 10 bases between. The CDR3 runs 14 residues. CDR3 sequence: CASSQGVKNYEQYF. The CDR3 nucleotides are TGCGCCAGCAGCCAAGGCGTCAAGAACTACGAGCAGTACTTC.

The genes are TRBV4-1 and TRBJ2-1; 10 nucleotides match TRBD2. CDR1 is MGHRA and CDR2 is YSYEKL in the germline V gene. The CDR3 covers 17 residues. V dropped 1 base and J dropped 4; count of bases not matched to a gene: 7. The CDR3, as DNA: TGCGCCAGCAGCCAAGGCGGTCGACTAGCGGGTTACAATGAGCAGTTCTTC. It yields the protein CASSQGGRLAGYNEQFF.

The gene calls are TRBV11-2 and TRBJ1-5; a weak D match, TRBD1 (5 bases). This CDR3 has 14 amino acids. The ends were cut back, 6 bases at V and 4 bases at J, with 13 bases in the middle. Germline V lookup: CDR1 SGHAT, CDR2 FQNNGV. CDR3 coding DNA: TGTGCCAGCAGTCCAGGGTTCGGAAATCAGCCCCAGCATTTT. It translates to CASSPGFGNQPQHF.

There are a few counts of this clone. At one end the junction does not follow the germline gene, possibly because of a read error. The J gene is TRBJ2-7, the V gene TRBV7-9; no clear D gene. The germline V gene has CDR1 SEHNR and CDR2 FQNEAQ (reference sequence). The CDR3 sequence is 12 residues long. This CDR3 reads CATSTLAYEQYF. The CDR3 DNA sequence: TGTGCCACCAGCACGTTAGCCTACGAGCAGTACTTC.

The chain recombines TRBV19 with TRBJ2-1; TRBD2 matches 9 bases. The CDR3 is made up of 15 amino acids. Looked up from germline, CDR1 is LNHDA and CDR2 is SQIVND (reference sequence). Trimming at V came to 2 bases and at J to 8 bases, leaving 7 bases not matched to a gene. The CDR3 loop is CASSILASGIDEQFF. The CDR3 DNA follows: TGTGCCAGTAGTATATTGGCTAGCGGGATCGATGAGCAGTTCTTC.

The chain combines TRBV27 with TRBJ2-3; tentatively, D is TRBD2 (6 bases). Germline V lookup: CDR1 MNHEY, CDR2 SMNVEV (reference sequence). The CDR3 totals 15 residues. V was trimmed by 3 bases and J by 0 bases, leaving 10 bases between them. CDR3: CASSFSGGSTDTQYF. CDR3 sequence (DNA): TGTGCCAGCAGTTTCTCTGGGGGGAGCACAGATACGCAGTATTTT.

This chain links TRBV15 with TRBJ1-5; D ambiguous. There are 17 residues in the CDR3. The germline V gene has CDR1 LNHNV and CDR2 YYDKDF (reference sequence). Trimming pared 0 bases from V and 2 bases from J, leaving 14 bases between. This chain's CDR3 is CATSRDLGSGGNQPQHF. In nucleotides, the CDR3 is TGTGCCACCAGCAGAGATCTGGGCAGCGGGGGCAATCAGCCCCAGCATTTT.

The gene calls are TRBV30 and TRBJ2-1; D is undetermined. Germline CDR1 and CDR2: GTSNPN and SVGIG (reference sequence). The CDR3 runs 13 residues. Trimming cost V 2 bases and J 8 bases, with 13 bases left between them. The CDR3: CAWSPPPPHEQFF. The CDR3 DNA sequence: TGTGCCTGGAGTCCTCCGCCCCCCCATGAGCAGTTCTTC.

The chain carries TRBV7-7 and TRBJ1-5, with D possibly being TRBD1 (5 bases). The ends were cut back, 1 base at V and 1 base at J, with 11 bases in the middle. This CDR3 contains 16 residues. The germline V gene has CDR1 SSHAT and CDR2 FNYEAQ (reference sequence). The CDR3 sequence is CASSLVGAGSNQPQHF. The CDR3 DNA reads as TGTGCCAGCAGCTTAGTTGGGGCTGGGAGCAATCAGCCCCAGCATTTT.

This clone was recorded once. J is TRBJ2-1 and V is TRBV29-1; 8 bases fit TRBD2. This CDR3 region has 15 residues. J lost 8 bases, V lost 6 bases, and 15 bases had no gene match. The germline CDR1 and CDR2 sequences are SQVTM and ANQGSEA. The CDR3: CSVSGGRHPGDEQFF. CDR3 in DNA: TGCAGCGTCAGTGGCGGGAGGCACCCGGGAGATGAGCAGTTCTTC.

The count of this clone is one. The rearrangement uses TRBV29-1 and TRBJ2-1, with D tentatively TRBD1 (5 bases). Between the trimmed V and J ends, which lost 0 bases and 5 bases, there was a span of 11 bases. CDR1 and CDR2 (germline): SQVTM, ANQGSEA. CDR3 length equals 14 residues. CDR3 nucleotide sequence: TGCAGCGTTGAAGACAGGGATAGAAACAATGAGCAGTTCTTC. This encodes CSVEDRDRNNEQFF.

This clone was recorded once. The identical CDR3 is also encoded by other nucleotide sequences in the sample. The chain carries TRBV6-6 and TRBJ2-7; TRBD2 matches 9 bases. Germline-derived CDR1 and CDR2 are MNHNY and SVGAGI (reference sequence). The V and J ends lost 4 bases and 3 bases, in that order; junction bases with no gene match: 1. The CDR3 spans 13 residues. CDR3 residues: CASSSTSGYEQYF. The DNA of the CDR3 is TGTGCCAGCAGTTCGACTAGCGGCTACGAGCAGTACTTC.

This chain uses TRBV10-2 with TRBJ2-7; 12 nucleotides line up with TRBD2. Germline trimming cut 6 bases from V and 3 bases from J; bases unmatched to any gene: 3. Germline lookup yields CDR1 WSHSY and CDR2 SAAADI. CDR3 length: 14 amino acids. Written as DNA, the CDR3 is TGCGCCAGCAGCGAGACTAGCGGGAGCTACGAGCAGTACTTC. Translated, it gives CASSETSGSYEQYF.